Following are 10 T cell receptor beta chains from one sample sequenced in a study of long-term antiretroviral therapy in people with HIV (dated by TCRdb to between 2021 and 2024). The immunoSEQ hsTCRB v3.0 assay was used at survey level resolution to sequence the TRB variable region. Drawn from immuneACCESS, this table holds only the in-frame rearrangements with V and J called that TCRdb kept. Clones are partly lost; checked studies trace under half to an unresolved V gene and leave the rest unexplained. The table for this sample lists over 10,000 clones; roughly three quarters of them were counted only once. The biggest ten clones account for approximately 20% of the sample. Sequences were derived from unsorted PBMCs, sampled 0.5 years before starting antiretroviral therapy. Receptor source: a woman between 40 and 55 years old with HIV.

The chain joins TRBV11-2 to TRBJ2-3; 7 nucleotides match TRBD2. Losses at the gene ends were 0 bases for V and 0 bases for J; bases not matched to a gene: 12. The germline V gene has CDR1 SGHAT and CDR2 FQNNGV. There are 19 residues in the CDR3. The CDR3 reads CASSLDWVAGRSSTDTQYF. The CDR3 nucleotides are TGTGCCAGCAGCTTAGATTGGGTAGCGGGTAGGTCTAGCACAGATACGCAGTATTTT. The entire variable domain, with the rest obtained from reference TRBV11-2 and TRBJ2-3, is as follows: EAGVAQSPRYKIIEKRQSVAFWCNPISGHATLYWYQQILGQGPKLLIQFQNNGVVDDSQLPKDRFSAERLKGVDSTLKIQPAKLEDSAVYLCASSLDWVAGRSSTDTQYFGPGTRLTVL.

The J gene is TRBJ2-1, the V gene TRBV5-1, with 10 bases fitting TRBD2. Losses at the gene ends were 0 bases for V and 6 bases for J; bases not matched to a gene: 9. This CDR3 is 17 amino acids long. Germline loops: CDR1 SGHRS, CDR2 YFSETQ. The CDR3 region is CASSLGHSGGARNEQFF. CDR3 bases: TGCGCCAGCAGCTTGGGACACAGCGGGGGGGCTCGCAATGAGCAGTTCTTC.

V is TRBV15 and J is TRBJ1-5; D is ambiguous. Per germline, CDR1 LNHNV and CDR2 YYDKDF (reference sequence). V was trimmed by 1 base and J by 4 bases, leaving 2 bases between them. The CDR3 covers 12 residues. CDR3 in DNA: TGTGCCACCAGCAGAGCTAATCAGCCCCAGCATTTT. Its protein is CATSRANQPQHF.

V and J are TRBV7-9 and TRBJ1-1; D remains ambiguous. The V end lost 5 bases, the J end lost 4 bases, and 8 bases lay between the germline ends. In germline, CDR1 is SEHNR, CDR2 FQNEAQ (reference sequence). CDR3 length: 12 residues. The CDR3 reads CASSIRGTEAFF. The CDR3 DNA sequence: TGTGCCAGCAGCATCCGGGGCACTGAAGCTTTCTTT. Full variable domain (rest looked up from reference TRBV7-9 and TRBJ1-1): DTGVSQNPRHKITKRGQNVTFRCDPISEHNRLYWYRQTLGQGPEFLTYFQNEAQLEKSRLLSDRFSAERPKGSFSTLEIQRTEQGDSAMYLCASSIRGTEAFFGQGTRLTVV.

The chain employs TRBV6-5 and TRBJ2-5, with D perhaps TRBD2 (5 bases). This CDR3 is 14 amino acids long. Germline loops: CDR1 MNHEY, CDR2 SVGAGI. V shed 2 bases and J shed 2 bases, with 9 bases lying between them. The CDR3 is CASSYGRGQETQYF. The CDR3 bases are TGTGCCAGCAGTTACGGGAGAGGGCAAGAGACCCAGTACTTC.

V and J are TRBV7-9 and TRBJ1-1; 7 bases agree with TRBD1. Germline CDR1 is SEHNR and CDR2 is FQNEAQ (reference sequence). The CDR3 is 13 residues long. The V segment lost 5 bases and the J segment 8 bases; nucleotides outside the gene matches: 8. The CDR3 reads CASSPNRGGEAFF. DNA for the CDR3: TGTGCCAGCAGCCCGAACAGGGGAGGGGAAGCTTTCTTT.

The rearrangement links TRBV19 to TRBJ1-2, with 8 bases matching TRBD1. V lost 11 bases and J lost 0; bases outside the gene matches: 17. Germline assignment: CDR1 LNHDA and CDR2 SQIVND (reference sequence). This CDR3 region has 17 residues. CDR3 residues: CASNSRGQASSNYGYTF. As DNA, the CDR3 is TGTGCCTCCAATAGTAGGGGACAGGCATCCTCTAACTATGGCTACACCTTC.

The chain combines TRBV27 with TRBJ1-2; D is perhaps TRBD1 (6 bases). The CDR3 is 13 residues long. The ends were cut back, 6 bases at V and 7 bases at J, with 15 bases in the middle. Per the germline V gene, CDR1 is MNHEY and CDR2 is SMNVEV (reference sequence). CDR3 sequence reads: CASRLRGNGGYTF. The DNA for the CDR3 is TGTGCCAGCAGGTTAAGGGGGAACGGTGGCTACACCTTC.

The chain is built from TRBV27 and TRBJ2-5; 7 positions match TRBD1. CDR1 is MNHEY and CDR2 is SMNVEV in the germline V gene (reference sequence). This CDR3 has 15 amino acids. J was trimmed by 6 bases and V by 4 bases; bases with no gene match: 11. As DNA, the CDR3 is TGTGCCAGCAGTTCTCCGACAGGGACCAGGCAGACCCAGTACTTC. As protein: CASSSPTGTRQTQYF.

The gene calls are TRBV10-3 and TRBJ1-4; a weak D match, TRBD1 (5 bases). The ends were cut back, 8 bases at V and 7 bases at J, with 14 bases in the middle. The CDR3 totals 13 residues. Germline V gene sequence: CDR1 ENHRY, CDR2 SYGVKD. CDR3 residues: CAIGRQLGEKLFF. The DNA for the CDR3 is TGTGCCATCGGGAGACAGTTGGGTGAAAAACTGTTTTTT.